The 4 T cell receptor beta chains below all came from one sample that was sequenced in a study of read filtering for tumor transcriptome and immune sequencing (dated by TCRdb to about 2020). Sequencing was performed on an Illumina HiSeq 4000. The Immunoverse kit was used to build TCR libraries from about 430 ng RNA, with molecular barcoded adaptors covering alpha/delta and beta/gamma chains. Using fastp trimming at Q25 and MiXCR clonotype assembly, TCRdb reanalyzed the public sequencing data and kept in-frame beta chains. Entries that share a CDR3 protein sequence are merged under the most common genes and DNA. The sample contains about 130,000 distinct CDR3 sequences, roughly an eighth of them found a single time. The ten largest make up 6.5% to 9% of the sample. The sequencing input was a population of CD138-negative cells sorted from bone marrow. Interpreted using the paper, the cell subset or site label stands for: bone marrow mononuclear cells depleted of CD138+ plasma/myeloma cells by negative magnetic selection. Source of these receptors: a donor aged 40 or older with multiple myeloma.

As concerns this clonotype: A much bigger clone sits one base away, suggesting this may be a read error. This rearrangement joins TRBV12-3 or TRBV12-4 to TRBJ2-7; maybe TRBD2 (6 bases). The CDR3 loop spans 13 amino acids. V lost 8 bases and J lost 7, with 18 bases in between. The CDR3, as DNA: TGTGCCAGCTGGGCGGGACCCTGGTGGGAGCAGTACTTC. The encoded protein is CASWAGPWWEQYF.

Ten or more counts support this clonotype. The gene calls are TRBV20-1 and TRBJ2-4; 11 positions agree with TRBD2. CDR3 length: 17 amino acids. The germline V gene encodes CDR1 DFQATT and CDR2 SNEGSKA (reference sequence). Losses at the gene ends were 6 bases for V and 1 base for J; bases not matched to a gene: 11. The CDR3 spells CSATSFSGRAAKNIQYF. CDR3 nucleotides: TGCAGTGCCACTTCTTTTAGCGGGAGGGCTGCCAAAAACATTCAGTACTTC.

This clonotype was detected ten times or more. The CDR3 region is CASSNSGSRDSVTYEQYF. CDR3 nucleotides: TGTGCCAGCAGCAACTCCGGTTCGCGGGACAGCGTAACCTACGAGCAGTACTTC. The chain carries TRBV5-6 and TRBJ2-7; D is perhaps TRBD1 (7 bases). The CDR3 consists of 18 residues. Germline CDR1 reads SGHDT; CDR2 reads YYEEEE. Trimming left V 4 bases short and J 2 bases short, with 25 bases between.

There are a few counts of this clonotype. The chain employs TRBV20-1 and TRBJ2-7; 7 bases match TRBD2. Germline V CDR1 and CDR2: DFQATT, SNEGSKA (reference sequence). The CDR3 has 15 residues. V was clipped by 4 bases and J by 4 bases; unmatched bases: 13. The CDR3 DNA reads as TGCAGTGCTACCTTGGGGGGGAGGGCCCCGTACGAGCAGTACTTC. Its translation: CSATLGGRAPYEQYF.